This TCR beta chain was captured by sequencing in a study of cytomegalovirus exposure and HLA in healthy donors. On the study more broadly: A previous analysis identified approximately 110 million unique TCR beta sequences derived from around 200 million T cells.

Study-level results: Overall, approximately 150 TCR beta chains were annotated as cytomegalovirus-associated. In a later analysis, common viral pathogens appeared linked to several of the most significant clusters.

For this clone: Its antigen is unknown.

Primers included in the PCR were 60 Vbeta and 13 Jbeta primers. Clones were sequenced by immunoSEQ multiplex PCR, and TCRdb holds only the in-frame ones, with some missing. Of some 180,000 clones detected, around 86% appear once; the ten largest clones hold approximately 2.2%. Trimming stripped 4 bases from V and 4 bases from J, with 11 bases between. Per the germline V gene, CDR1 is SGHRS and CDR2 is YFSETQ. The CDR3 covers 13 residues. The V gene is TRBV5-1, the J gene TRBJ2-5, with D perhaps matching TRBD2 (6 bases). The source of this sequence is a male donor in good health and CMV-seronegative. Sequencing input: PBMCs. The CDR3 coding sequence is TGCGCCAGCAGCCCCGGGACTGGAGAGACCCAGTACTTC. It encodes CASSPGTGETQYF.